The 14 T cell receptor beta chains presented below share a single source sample, sequenced in a study of brain metastases from non-small cell lung cancer (dated by TCRdb to the late 2010s). The library came from the immunoSEQ multiplex PCR assay. TCRdb provides this immuneACCESS table in a form limited to in-frame rearrangements. Some clones are lacking; in checked studies, under half of them reflect an unresolved V gene, and why the rest are absent is not known. Present in this sample are 640 or so clones, roughly 86% of which were seen just once. Over 8% of the sample lies in the top ten. What was sequenced was tumor-adjacent normal tissue. Receptors originate from a donor at least 40 years old with non-small cell lung cancer.

This clone was detected once. This chain connects TRBV19 to TRBJ2-5, with 15 bases aligning to TRBD2. Trimming removed 6 bases from V and 5 bases from J; junction bases left unmatched: 7. Per germline, CDR1 LNHDA and CDR2 SQIVND (reference sequence). The CDR3 has 16 amino acids. The CDR3 sequence is CASRSPGLAGGETQYF. In nucleotides, the CDR3 is TGTGCCAGTAGATCACCAGGACTAGCGGGAGGGGAGACCCAGTACTTC.

The chain employs TRBV19 and TRBJ2-3; D possibly matches TRBD1 or TRBD2 (5 bases each). The germline V gene has CDR1 LNHDA and CDR2 SQIVND (reference sequence). Trimming removed 3 bases from V and 8 bases from J, with 9 bases in between. The CDR3 length is 12 residues. The CDR3 region has the DNA TGTGCCAGTAGTATCGGTGGGGGTACGCAGTATTTT. Residues: CASSIGGGTQYF.

The chain has TRBV18 and TRBJ1-1, with D maybe TRBD1 (5 bases). Germline V gives CDR1 KGHSH, CDR2 LQKENI. The V gene lost 3 bases and the J gene lost 0 bases, with 20 bases spanning the gap. The CDR3 extends over 18 amino acids. CDR3 amino acids: CASSPLQVRGLLNTEAFF. DNA for the CDR3: TGTGCCAGCTCACCCCTCCAGGTGAGGGGCCTCCTGAACACTGAAGCTTTCTTT.

This clone was seen more than once but under ten times. The J gene is TRBJ2-3, the V gene TRBV19; 7 positions agree with TRBD1. CDR1 LNHDA and CDR2 SQIVND come from the germline V gene (reference sequence). Trimming cost V 5 bases and J 6 bases; bases outside gene matches: 11. The CDR3 is made up of 15 amino acids. The CDR3 is CASSWDSQTGDTQYF. The CDR3 DNA follows: TGTGCCAGTAGTTGGGACAGCCAGACTGGGGATACGCAGTATTTT.

This clone was recorded a few times. V and J are TRBV6-5 and TRBJ2-3, with a possible D match to TRBD2 (6 bases). This CDR3 spans 13 amino acids. Germline lookup yields CDR1 MNHEY and CDR2 SVGAGI. Trimming stripped 7 bases from V and 1 base from J, with 9 bases between. The DNA for the CDR3 is TGTGCCAGCATGCCTAGCGGCACAGATACGCAGTATTTT. Residues: CASMPSGTDTQYF.

This chain joins TRBV7-6 and TRBJ1-6; no firm D call. V was pared by 5 bases and J by 6 bases, with 20 bases between. The CDR3 has 17 residues. Germline assignment: CDR1 SGHVS and CDR2 FNYEAQ. CDR3 DNA: TGTGCCAGCAGCCCACTGCCCGTGAGTCAGACTAATTCACCCCTCCACTTT. Protein sequence: CASSPLPVSQTNSPLHF.

This chain links TRBV7-2 with TRBJ2-5, with D maybe TRBD2 (5 bases). CDR3 length equals 13 residues. V lost 4 bases, J lost 5 bases, and 11 bases lay in between. Germline lookup yields CDR1 SGHTA and CDR2 FQGNSA. The CDR3 nucleotides are TGTGCCAGCAGCTCGCGGGCGCGGGAGACCCAGTACTTC. It encodes CASSSRARETQYF. Drawing the rest from reference TRBV7-2 and TRBJ2-5, the complete variable domain is GAGVSQSPSNKVTEKGKDVELRCDPISGHTALYWYRQSLGQGLEFLIYFQGNSAPDKSGLPSDRFSAERTGGSVSTLTIQRTQQEDSAVYLCASSSRARETQYFGPGTRLLVL.

Worth noting for this clone: A junction end diverges from the germline sequence, so it may reflect a read error. CDR3: CASSQVWKGANYGYTF. The CDR3 DNA reads TGCGCCAGCAGCCAAGTGTGGAAGGGGGCTAATTATGGCTACACCTTC. This chain connects TRBV4-3 to TRBJ1-2; the match to TRBD1 covers 7 bases. The CDR3 consists of 16 residues. Germline values: CDR1 LGHNA, CDR2 YSLEER.

The genes are TRBV30 and TRBJ1-6; D is unclear. CDR3 length: 16 residues. Germline V gene data show CDR1 as GTSNPN and CDR2 as SVGIG (reference sequence). The CDR3 region has the DNA TGTGCTTTTCGGGTCGGGGAGGAGCAGAGTAATTCACCCCTCCACTTT. Residues: CAFRVGEEQSNSPLHF.

The chain links TRBV4-1 to TRBJ1-5; the match to TRBD1 covers 8 bases. This CDR3 has 15 residues. CDR1 is MGHRA, CDR2 YSYEKL, per germline. J was trimmed by 3 bases and V by 3 bases; bases with no gene match: 4. The CDR3 reads CASSHRTGTNQPQHF. In nucleotides, the CDR3 is TGCGCCAGCAGCCACCGGACAGGGACCAATCAGCCCCAGCATTTT.

This clone was recorded once. The V call is TRBV6-6, the J call TRBJ2-7, with D unclear. The CDR3 is made up of 11 amino acids. Per germline, CDR1 MNHNY and CDR2 SVGAGI (reference sequence). The V end was cut by 5 bases, the J end by 1 base, with 3 bases between. The DNA of the CDR3 is TGTGCCAGCAGTGTATCCTACGAGCAGTACTTC. It is translated as CASSVSYEQYF.

This clone was found once. This chain connects TRBV19 to TRBJ1-5; TRBD1 might be the D (5 bases). In germline, CDR1 is LNHDA, CDR2 SQIVND (reference sequence). The CDR3 loop spans 14 amino acids. Deletions cut 4 bases from V and 2 bases from J, with 9 bases between. The CDR3 here is CASSRDGGNQPQHF. In nucleotides, the CDR3 is TGTGCCAGTAGTAGGGACGGCGGCAATCAGCCCCAGCATTTT.

The V gene is TRBV9, the J gene TRBJ1-3; TRBD1 might be the D (6 bases). In germline, CDR1 is SGDLS, CDR2 YYNGEE. V shed 4 bases and J shed 4 bases, with 15 bases lying between them. CDR3 length: 15 residues. CDR3 loop: CASSPRGEEGNTIYF. CDR3 nucleotide sequence: TGTGCCAGCAGCCCCAGGGGCGAGGAAGGAAACACCATATATTTT. The full variable domain, its missing parts supplied by reference TRBV9 and TRBJ1-3, is DSGVTQTPKHLITATGQRVTLRCSPRSGDLSVYWYQQSLDQGLQFLIQYYNGEERAKGNILERFSAQQFPDLHSELNLSSLELGDSALYFCASSPRGEEGNTIYFGEGSWLTVV.

The rearrangement uses TRBV7-9 and TRBJ2-2, with D unclear. The V and J ends lost 2 bases and 7 bases respectively, with 14 bases between them. The CDR3 extends over 15 amino acids. Germline-derived CDR1 and CDR2 are SEHNR and FQNEAQ (reference sequence). The CDR3 spells CASSLSLPVHGELFF. DNA for the CDR3: TGTGCCAGCAGCTTATCTTTACCGGTACACGGGGAGCTGTTTTTT.